Each of the 30 T cell receptor beta chains below was sequenced from the same sample in a study of blood T cell repertoires in COVID-19. The table came from immunoSEQ multiplex PCR; TCRdb's copy has only in-frame clones and leaves some out. The sample holds about 190,000 clones, less than 80% seen once. The sample comprised peripheral blood. The receptors here all came from a woman aged 50 to 60 with acute or convalescent COVID-19.

The chain couples TRBV18 to TRBJ1-4, with 8 bases lining up with TRBD1. J lost 8 bases, V lost 3 bases, and 5 bases had no gene match. Germline values: CDR1 KGHSH, CDR2 LQKENI. CDR3 length equals 14 residues. The CDR3 DNA reads as TGTGCCAGCTCACCGGGACAGGAGAGGGAAAAACTGTTTTTT. The encoded protein is CASSPGQEREKLFF.

V is TRBV5-6 and J is TRBJ1-4, with TRBD1 matching 9 bases. This CDR3 region has 15 residues. Germline CDR1 SGHDT, CDR2 YYEEEE. The V segment lost 1 base and the J segment 8 bases; nucleotides outside the gene matches: 6. CDR3: CASSLRYRGQEKLFF. CDR3 nucleotide sequence: TGTGCCAGCAGCTTGAGGTACAGGGGGCAGGAAAAACTGTTTTTT.

The V gene is TRBV7-9, the J gene TRBJ2-1, with 8 nucleotides matching TRBD2. Germline V gene data show CDR1 as SEHNR and CDR2 as FQNEAQ (reference sequence). The trim removed 5 bases at V and 8 bases at J, leaving 11 bases unmatched. The CDR3 is 15 amino acids. As DNA, the CDR3 is TGTGCCAGCAGCCCTCGACAGCGGGAGATAGATGAGCAGTTCTTC. It encodes CASSPRQREIDEQFF.

The gene calls are TRBV7-9 and TRBJ1-2; the match to TRBD1 covers 7 bases. CDR1 SEHNR and CDR2 FQNEAQ come from the germline V gene (reference sequence). The CDR3 totals 17 residues. Losses at the gene ends were 5 bases for V and 2 bases for J; bases not matched to a gene: 14. The CDR3 loop reads CASSPDRRVPTNYGYTF. CDR3 in DNA: TGTGCCAGCAGCCCGGACAGGAGGGTCCCTACCAACTATGGCTACACCTTC.

This clone was recorded only once. The chain uses TRBV2 and TRBJ1-1, with D maybe TRBD1 (6 bases). V lost 2 bases, J lost 3 bases, and 19 bases lay in between. This CDR3 has 17 residues. Germline V gene sequence: CDR1 SNHLY, CDR2 FYNNEI. The CDR3 spells CASSESFRGATDTEAFF. In DNA, the CDR3 is TGTGCCAGCAGTGAATCCTTTCGGGGGGCGACGGACACTGAAGCTTTCTTT.

The V call is TRBV29-1, the J call TRBJ2-2; 12 bases map to TRBD2. With 2 bases clipped from V and 5 bases from J, the junction kept 6 bases outside the gene matches. The V gene's germline CDR1 is SQVTM and CDR2 ANQGSEA. CDR3 length equals 16 residues. This CDR3 is CSVETTSGRVTGELFF. CDR3 sequence (DNA): TGCAGCGTTGAAACGACTAGCGGGAGAGTGACCGGGGAGCTGTTTTTT.

The genes are TRBV19 and TRBJ1-5, with D tentatively TRBD1 (6 bases). Germline V gene data show CDR1 as LNHDA and CDR2 as SQIVND (reference sequence). V lost 5 bases and J 2 bases, leaving 19 bases between the germline ends. CDR3 length: 17 amino acids. This chain's CDR3 is CASSLSAGAFRNQPQHF. In DNA form, the CDR3 reads TGTGCCAGTAGTCTATCCGCAGGGGCCTTTCGCAATCAGCCCCAGCATTTT. Looking up the rest from reference TRBV19 and TRBJ1-5 gives the full variable domain: DGGITQSPKYLFRKEGQNVTLSCEQNLNHDAMYWYRQDPGQGLRLIYYSQIVNDFQKGDIAEGYSVSREKKESFPLTVTSAQKNPTAFYLCASSLSAGAFRNQPQHFGDGTRLSIL.

The chain carries TRBV19 and TRBJ1-2, with a tentative D call TRBD1 (6 bases). V was pared by 3 bases and J by 4 bases, with 18 bases between. The germline gives CDR1 LNHDA, CDR2 SQIVND (reference sequence). The CDR3 has 16 residues. CDR3 nucleotides: TGTGCCAGTAGTATTCCCACTGAAGGACAGTTCTATGGCTACACCTTC. The encoded protein is CASSIPTEGQFYGYTF.

This clone was seen only a few times. The chain has TRBV12-3 or TRBV12-4 and TRBJ2-3; D might be TRBD2 (5 bases). This CDR3 region has 12 residues. The V gene lost 5 bases and the J gene lost 7 bases, with 10 bases spanning the gap. CDR3 nucleotides: TGTGCCAGCAGTCCCCGGGGTTATACGCAGTATTTT. Residues: CASSPRGYTQYF.

The genes are TRBV7-2 and TRBJ1-2, with no clear D. The CDR3 is 12 amino acids. Deletions cut 1 base from V and 7 bases from J, with 7 bases between. The V gene's germline CDR1 is SGHTA and CDR2 FQGNSA. CDR3 sequence (DNA): TGTGCCAGCAGCTTAGATTGGAGTGGCTACACCTTC. Amino acids: CASSLDWSGYTF.

The genes are TRBV19 and TRBJ2-3; possibly TRBD2 for D (6 bases). V shed 3 bases and J shed 2 bases, with 21 bases lying between them. Germline V CDR1 and CDR2: LNHDA, SQIVND (reference sequence). The CDR3 totals 18 residues. CDR3 nucleotides: TGTGCCAGTAGTATGGGATTCATCTCCGGGAGTATCACAGATACGCAGTATTTT. Translated: CASSMGFISGSITDTQYF.

The CDR3 DNA is TGTGCCAGTAGTATGTTGGGACTAGCGGGAACCCTTTACAATGAGCAGTTCTTC. It yields the protein CASSMLGLAGTLYNEQFF. The rearrangement links TRBV19 to TRBJ2-1, with 13 nucleotides matching TRBD2. CDR3 size: 18 residues. Germline CDR1 is LNHDA and CDR2 is SQIVND (reference sequence). The V segment lost 3 bases and the J segment 4 bases; nucleotides outside the gene matches: 9.

The table lists this clone with a few counts. The V and J genes are TRBV9 and TRBJ1-6; D gene unclear. CDR3 length equals 15 residues. V lost 0 bases to trimming and J lost 6 bases, with 10 bases between them. The V gene's germline CDR1 is SGDLS and CDR2 YYNGEE. As DNA, the CDR3 is TGTGCCAGCAGCGTAGATTTACCGAGTAATTCACCCCTCCACTTT. Protein product: CASSVDLPSNSPLHF.

This clone was counted many times. This chain links TRBV3-1 (or the pseudogene TRBV3-2) with TRBJ2-7, with TRBD2 identical over 9 bases. The CDR3 runs to 15 residues. Germline-derived CDR1 and CDR2 are LGHDT and YNNKEL (reference sequence). J was trimmed by 6 bases and V by 4 bases; bases with no gene match: 10. The CDR3 sequence is CASSRKSGGSGEQYF. CDR3 nucleotides: TGTGCCAGCAGCCGGAAAAGCGGGGGGTCGGGCGAGCAGTACTTC.

The rearrangement uses TRBV5-4 and TRBJ1-4; the D gene is possibly TRBD1 (6 bases). Germline assignment: CDR1 SGHNT and CDR2 YYREEE (reference sequence). Trimming took 3 bases from V and 8 from J, leaving 17 bases between them. The CDR3 runs to 15 residues. The CDR3, as DNA: TGTGCCAGCAGCTCGTCGGGGGGCAGGGACGAAAAACTGTTTTTT. Translated: CASSSSGGRDEKLFF.

CDR3 residues: CASSLTAPVHGYTF. CDR3 in DNA: TGTGCCAGCAGCTTGACCGCCCCAGTACATGGCTACACCTTC. The chain links TRBV5-6 to TRBJ1-2; no reliable D call. The CDR3 runs 14 residues. V lost 1 base and J lost 6, with 13 bases in between. Germline V gives CDR1 SGHDT, CDR2 YYEEEE.

The rearrangement uses TRBV11-2 and TRBJ1-4; D call uncertain. The CDR3 contains 14 residues. Germline V gene lookup returns CDR1 SGHAT and CDR2 FQNNGV. V was shortened by 5 bases and J by 3 bases, with 10 bases between the two germline ends. In DNA, the CDR3 is TGTGCCAGCAGCCATCGGGGTGCTAATGAAAAACTGTTTTTT. Protein product: CASSHRGANEKLFF. Full variable domain (rest looked up from reference TRBV11-2 and TRBJ1-4): EAGVAQSPRYKIIEKRQSVAFWCNPISGHATLYWYQQILGQGPKLLIQFQNNGVVDDSQLPKDRFSAERLKGVDSTLKIQPAKLEDSAVYLCASSHRGANEKLFFGSGTQLSVL.

The rearrangement uses TRBV4-3 and TRBJ2-2; 7 nucleotides line up with TRBD2. V lost 2 bases, J lost 3 bases, and 6 bases stayed unmatched. This CDR3 region has 16 residues. Germline V lookup: CDR1 LGHNA, CDR2 YSLEER. The CDR3 loop reads CASSQTGTTYTGELFF. The CDR3 DNA is TGCGCCAGCAGCCAAACCGGGACTACGTACACCGGGGAGCTGTTTTTT.

This clone was seen only once. The chain employs TRBV7-2 and TRBJ2-3; D perhaps matches TRBD2 (6 bases). Germline CDR1 reads SGHTA; CDR2 reads FQGNSA. CDR3 length: 13 residues. V lost 5 bases to trimming and J lost 4 bases, with 10 bases between them. Here the CDR3 reads CASSIGLPDTQYF. CDR3 nucleotide sequence: TGTGCCAGCAGCATCGGACTACCAGATACGCAGTATTTT.

The CDR3 DNA reads as TGCGCCAGCAGCAAGGATCCGGAACAGTCAACGGAAAAACTGTTTTTT. Its translation is CASSKDPEQSTEKLFF. The chain combines TRBV5-1 with TRBJ1-4; no firm D call. Per the germline V gene, CDR1 is SGHRS and CDR2 is YFSETQ. V dropped 4 bases and J dropped 8 bases, with 21 bases sitting between them. This CDR3 spans 16 amino acids.

The J gene is TRBJ2-3, the V gene TRBV10-2; 9 bases match TRBD2. Germline V CDR1 and CDR2: WSHSY, SAAADI. Trimming at V came to 2 bases and at J to 5 bases, leaving 5 bases not matched to a gene. The CDR3 runs 15 residues. The CDR3 nucleotides are TGCGCCAGCAGTGAGGGGGGACTAGCCGGAGATACGCAGTATTTT. Its translation is CASSEGGLAGDTQYF.

The V gene is TRBV9, the J gene TRBJ2-1, with D perhaps TRBD2 (5 bases). Trimming stripped 4 bases from V and 10 bases from J, with 12 bases between. Per germline, CDR1 SGDLS and CDR2 YYNGEE. The CDR3 has 12 amino acids. Written as DNA, the CDR3 is TGTGCCAGCAGCCTCTTGGACTCGGAGCAGTTCTTC. Amino acids: CASSLLDSEQFF.

The V and J genes are TRBV29-1 and TRBJ2-1; TRBD2 matches at 12 bases. V shed 4 bases, J shed 7 bases, and the junction held 5 bases outside the gene matches. The CDR3 consists of 14 residues. The germline CDR1 and CDR2 sequences are SQVTM and ANQGSEA. CDR3 nucleotide sequence: TGCAGCGTTGGAGGACTAGCGGGAAGAAATGAGCAGTTCTTC. Its protein is CSVGGLAGRNEQFF.

This clone was found a few times. The rearrangement uses TRBV6-5 and TRBJ2-2; D might be TRBD2 (5 bases). V lost 7 bases, J lost 4 bases, and 16 bases lay in between. In germline, CDR1 is MNHEY, CDR2 SVGAGI. The CDR3 loop spans 15 amino acids. The chain's CDR3 is CASTSGSAGTGELFF. The CDR3 nucleotides read TGTGCCAGCACCTCGGGGTCCGCGGGCACCGGGGAGCTGTTTTTT.

On this clone itself: This may come from a read error, since a much larger clone is one base off. The chain has TRBV5-1 and TRBJ2-6; D is perhaps TRBD2 (7 bases). The length of the CDR3 is 16 residues. CDR1 is SGHRS and CDR2 is YFSETQ in the germline V gene. The CDR3 DNA is TGCGCCCGCAGCTGGGGGGGCGGCTCTGGGGCCAACGTCCTGACTTTC. This sequence encodes CARSWGGGSGANVLTF.

V and J are TRBV20-1 and TRBJ2-1; a weak D match, TRBD2 (6 bases). V was clipped by 8 bases and J by 12 bases, with 17 bases between them. Germline V gives CDR1 DFQATT, CDR2 SNEGSKA (reference sequence). This CDR3 contains 11 residues. The CDR3 reads CSYEPGLGQFF. The CDR3 region has the DNA TGCAGTTATGAACCGGGACTGGGGCAGTTCTTC.

The chain joins TRBV1 to TRBJ1-4; the table's D gene call, TRBD1, was not cross checked with the DNA. TRBV1 is termed a pseudogene. CDR3 length: 15 residues. DNA of the CDR3: TGCACCAGCAGGGTACAGGGGGCTACTAATGAAAAACTGTTTTTT. Translating gives CTSRVQGATNEKLFF.

This rearrangement joins TRBV19 to TRBJ2-7, with D tentatively TRBD1 (6 bases). Trimming took off 7 bases at V and 4 bases at J, with 17 bases between the two ends. Looked up from germline, CDR1 is LNHDA and CDR2 is SQIVND (reference sequence). The CDR3 runs to 14 residues. The CDR3 nucleotides are TGTGCCAGTAAGTTTCCGGGACAACGTTACGAGCAGTACTTC. Amino acids: CASKFPGQRYEQYF.

This clone was seen once. This chain joins TRBV18 and TRBJ1-3, with 7 nucleotides matching TRBD1. The germline V gene has CDR1 KGHSH and CDR2 LQKENI. The length of the CDR3 is 18 residues. Trimming removed 4 bases from V and 0 bases from J; junction bases left unmatched: 12. The CDR3 bases are TGTGCCAGCTCACACCTGAACCCCGGGACAGCCTCTGGAAACACCATATATTTT. Its translation is CASSHLNPGTASGNTIYF.

The rearrangement uses TRBV9 and TRBJ1-1, with TRBD1 matching 7 bases. CDR3 length equals 15 residues. The germline V gene has CDR1 SGDLS and CDR2 YYNGEE. The trim removed 4 bases at V and 0 bases at J, leaving 6 bases unmatched. DNA of the CDR3: TGTGCCAGCAGCTCAGGACAGGCTATGAACACTGAAGCTTTCTTT. Translated: CASSSGQAMNTEAFF.